These 27 T cell receptor beta chains were sequenced from one sample in a study of T cell repertoires in cytomegalovirus infection. One entry per CDR3 protein results from TCRdb running MiXCR on the reads. The repertoire has 740,000 or so distinct CDR3 sequences, roughly 36% of them found once; the top ten carry more than 2.5%. Material for sequencing was PBMCs. The receptors come from a human donor in good health (CMV status not recorded). Some clones in this sample may be carry-over from other donors' samples.

This chain uses TRBV6-5 with TRBJ2-3, with a tentative D call TRBD2 (6 bases). This CDR3 contains 13 residues. The V end was cut by 0 bases, the J end by 9 bases, with 10 bases between. Per germline, CDR1 MNHEY and CDR2 SVGAGI. CDR3 loop: CASSYSWGDTQYF. CDR3 bases: TGTGCCAGCAGTTACTCTTGGGGGGACACGCAGTATTTT.

This chain uses TRBV11-2 with TRBJ2-4; 11 bases match TRBD2. Germline loops: CDR1 SGHAT, CDR2 FQNNGV. The V gene end was trimmed by 5 bases and the J gene end by 9 bases; junction bases not matched to a gene: 12. CDR3 size: 16 residues. Here the CDR3 DNA reads TGTGCCAGCAGCGTTTTCCGACTAGCGGGGACCCCCATTCAGTACTTC. This encodes CASSVFRLAGTPIQYF. Full variable domain (outside the CDR3, taken from reference TRBV11-2 and TRBJ2-4): EAGVAQSPRYKIIEKRQSVAFWCNPISGHATLYWYQQILGQGPKLLIQFQNNGVVDDSQLPKDRFSAERLKGVDSTLKIQPAKLEDSAVYLCASSVFRLAGTPIQYFGAGTRLSVL.

J is TRBJ2-1 and V is TRBV12-3 or TRBV12-4, with a weak D call TRBD2 (5 bases). The CDR3 is made up of 18 amino acids. The V end was cut by 5 bases, the J end by 9 bases, with 29 bases between. The CDR3 sequence: CASSPLVAWASHRGEQFF. The CDR3 DNA follows: TGTGCCAGCAGTCCCCTTGTCGCCTGGGCTAGCCACCGAGGTGAGCAGTTCTTC.

The table lists this clonotype with a few counts. The chain employs TRBV29-1 and TRBJ2-5, with TRBD2 as a possible D gene (5 bases). Trimming took 0 bases from V and 9 from J, leaving 14 bases between them. The germline CDR1 and CDR2 sequences are SQVTM and ANQGSEA. The CDR3 totals 13 residues. The CDR3 region has the DNA TGCAGCGTTGAAGATCAGCGGCCACGGGCCCAGTACTTC. Its protein is CSVEDQRPRAQYF. Complete variable domain (other parts from reference TRBV29-1 and TRBJ2-5): SAVISQKPSRDICQRGTSLTIQCQVDSQVTMMFWYRQQPGQSLTLIATANQGSEATYESGFVIDKFPISRPNLTFSTLTVSNMSPEDSSIYLCSVEDQRPRAQYFGPGTRLLVL.

This clonotype was detected only once. The rearrangement uses TRBV4-1 and TRBJ1-6; D gene uncertain. Germline loops: CDR1 MGHRA, CDR2 YSYEKL. Trimming left V 2 bases short and J 0 bases short, with 17 bases between. The length of the CDR3 is 19 residues. The CDR3 reads CASSQKEPPGSSYNSPLHF. CDR3 sequence (DNA): TGCGCCAGCAGCCAAAAAGAGCCCCCCGGGAGCTCCTATAATTCACCCCTCCACTTT.

This sequence joins TRBV5-1 and TRBJ2-1; 7 bases are a match to TRBD1. This CDR3 region has 16 residues. J gave up 6 bases and V 4 bases, and 13 bases lay outside the gene matches. From germline, CDR1 is SGHRS and CDR2 YFSETQ. The CDR3 DNA follows: TGCGCCAGCAGCCTACCCCGGACAGGATGGGGCAATGAGCAGTTCTTC. Its translation is CASSLPRTGWGNEQFF.

This clonotype was seen more than once but under ten times. This rearrangement joins TRBV2 to TRBJ2-5; 7 nucleotides align to TRBD1. The CDR3 runs to 14 residues. Germline values: CDR1 SNHLY, CDR2 FYNNEI. Trimming at V came to 2 bases and at J to 5 bases, leaving 5 bases not matched to a gene. CDR3 in amino acids: CASSEKGALETQYF. The CDR3 DNA follows: TGTGCCAGCAGTGAAAAGGGGGCTTTGGAGACCCAGTACTTC.

There are a few counts of this clonotype. A read error may account for a junction end that differs from germline. The gene calls are TRBV7-2 and TRBJ2-7; the D gene is possibly TRBD2 (5 bases). Germline V gene lookup returns CDR1 SGHTA and CDR2 FQGNSA. This CDR3 comprises 15 residues. The CDR3 loop reads CASSLSPTRSYDQYF. Written as DNA, the CDR3 is TGTGCCAGCAGCTTAAGTCCAACTAGGTCCTACGATCAGTACTTC.

This chain connects TRBV12-3 or TRBV12-4 to TRBJ1-4; maybe TRBD1 (5 bases). The CDR3 contains 14 residues. Trimming took off 6 bases at V and 5 bases at J, with 13 bases between the two ends. The CDR3 bases are TGTGCCAGCAGACAGGACGGAAGGAATGAAAAACTGTTTTTT. Protein: CASRQDGRNEKLFF.

This chain uses TRBV7-3 with TRBJ2-2, with D possibly TRBD2 on 7 matching bases. The CDR3 loop spans 16 amino acids. The germline V gene has CDR1 SGHTA and CDR2 FQGTGA. The V and J ends lost 1 base and 1 base respectively, with 10 bases between them. CDR3 nucleotide sequence: TGTGCCAGCAGCTTAAACGGGGGGCAGAACACCGGGGAGCTGTTTTTT. Encoded protein: CASSLNGGQNTGELFF.

The J gene is TRBJ2-5, the V gene TRBV10-3, with 7 positions matching TRBD1. This CDR3 region has 13 residues. V lost 5 bases, J lost 5 bases, and 5 bases stayed unmatched. Germline CDR1 is ENHRY and CDR2 is SYGVKD. CDR3 in DNA: TGTGCCATCAGTACGAGGGGGCCCGAGACCCAGTACTTC. Its translation: CAISTRGPETQYF.

This clonotype was observed a few times. The chain is built from TRBV5-6 and TRBJ1-4; unclear D gene. The CDR3 totals 18 residues. The ends were cut back, 2 bases at V and 0 bases at J, with 17 bases in the middle. In germline, CDR1 is SGHDT, CDR2 YYEEEE. In nucleotides, the CDR3 is TGTGCCAGCAGCTTATTGTTTACAAGCACAGCAACTAATGAAAAACTGTTTTTT. Translated: CASSLLFTSTATNEKLFF.

This clonotype was recorded many times. J is TRBJ2-7 and V is TRBV7-2; a possible D gene is TRBD1 (6 bases). The V and J ends lost 5 bases and 6 bases respectively, with 17 bases between them. CDR3 length: 14 residues. CDR1 SGHTA and CDR2 FQGNSA come from the germline V gene. CDR3 sequence: CASSPQGLRAEQYF. As DNA, the CDR3 is TGTGCCAGCAGCCCCCAGGGGTTACGCGCCGAGCAGTACTTC. The variable domain in full, with the rest retrieved from reference TRBV7-2 and TRBJ2-7, is GAGVSQSPSNKVTEKGKDVELRCDPISGHTALYWYRQSLGQGLEFLIYFQGNSAPDKSGLPSDRFSAERTGGSVSTLTIQRTQQEDSAVYLCASSPQGLRAEQYFGPGTRLTVT.

The genes are TRBV4-1 and TRBJ2-3, with 12 bases that match TRBD2. The J segment lost 0 bases and the V segment lost 2 bases, leaving 3 bases of the junction unmatched. Germline CDR1 and CDR2: MGHRA and YSYEKL. CDR3 length: 17 amino acids. CDR3 in amino acids: CASSQTGTSGSTDTQYF. The CDR3, as DNA: TGCGCCAGCAGCCAAACCGGGACTAGCGGGAGCACAGATACGCAGTATTTT.

The rearrangement links TRBV12-3 or TRBV12-4 to TRBJ2-7, with 7 bases lining up with TRBD1. The CDR3 extends over 15 amino acids. V was pared by 7 bases and J by 4 bases, with 13 bases of the junction left unmatched. CDR3 in DNA: TGTGCCAGCACCATAACCCGGGACAGCTTTTACGAGCAGTACTTC. As protein: CASTITRDSFYEQYF.

The rearrangement links TRBV25-1 to TRBJ1-6; D not resolved. The CDR3 covers 14 residues. Germline lookup yields CDR1 MGHDK and CDR2 SYGVNS. V shed 5 bases and J shed 0 bases, with 5 bases lying between them. The DNA of the CDR3 is TGTGCCAGCAGTCAGAGCTCCTATAATTCACCCCTCCACTTT. Protein: CASSQSSYNSPLHF.

J is TRBJ1-2 and V is TRBV4-1, with D perhaps matching TRBD1 (6 bases). CDR3 length: 15 residues. V lost 0 bases to trimming and J lost 3 bases, with 11 bases between them. The germline CDR1 and CDR2 sequences are MGHRA and YSYEKL. The CDR3 DNA follows: TGCGCCAGCAGCCAAGACCCAGGGGCATACTATGGCTACACCTTC. Its translation is CASSQDPGAYYGYTF.

This clonotype was seen a few times. The chain has TRBV28 and TRBJ1-2; maybe TRBD1 (6 bases). Germline CDR1 reads MDHEN; CDR2 reads SYDVKM. The germline V and J ends were trimmed by 7 bases and 2 bases, with 11 bases remaining between them. The CDR3 has 13 amino acids. This CDR3 is CASMAGANYGYTF. As DNA, the CDR3 is TGTGCCAGCATGGCAGGGGCCAACTATGGCTACACCTTC.

This sequence joins TRBV4-3 and TRBJ1-1; D unclear. Germline assignment: CDR1 LGHNA and CDR2 YSLEER. V was trimmed by 4 bases and J by 4 bases, leaving 13 bases between them. The CDR3 loop spans 14 amino acids. The CDR3 reads CASSLIGVGTEAFF. Written as DNA, the CDR3 is TGCGCCAGCAGCCTTATCGGGGTAGGCACTGAAGCTTTCTTT.

The table lists this clonotype with many counts. The gene calls are TRBV19 and TRBJ2-7; 12 bases align to TRBD2. V was pared by 6 bases and J by 4 bases, with 10 bases of the junction left unmatched. Germline CDR1 reads LNHDA; CDR2 reads SQIVND (reference sequence). The length of the CDR3 is 16 residues. The CDR3 region has the DNA TGTGCCAGTAGAAGCGCGGGGACTAGCGGGTTGTACGAGCAGTACTTC. Its protein is CASRSAGTSGLYEQYF. Full variable domain (rest looked up from reference TRBV19 and TRBJ2-7): DGGITQSPKYLFRKEGQNVTLSCEQNLNHDAMYWYRQDPGQGLRLIYYSQIVNDFQKGDIAEGYSVSREKKESFPLTVTSAQKNPTAFYLCASRSAGTSGLYEQYFGPGTRLTVT.

V gene TRBV4-2 combines with J gene TRBJ1-5; D not certain. V lost 0 bases and J 4 bases, leaving 10 bases between the germline ends. CDR3 length: 15 amino acids. In germline, CDR1 is LGHNA, CDR2 YNFKEQ. The CDR3 loop is CASSQDGETNQPQHF. The CDR3 region has the DNA TGTGCCAGCAGCCAAGATGGGGAGACAAATCAGCCCCAGCATTTT.

This chain joins TRBV29-1 and TRBJ2-1; 8 bases are shared with TRBD1. The germline V gene has CDR1 SQVTM and CDR2 ANQGSEA. The V gene end was trimmed by 4 bases and the J gene end by 7 bases; junction bases not matched to a gene: 18. The CDR3 totals 17 residues. The CDR3 nucleotides are TGCAGCGTTGTGCCGATTGCGCAGGGGGCCCGAGGAAATGAGCAGTTCTTC. The encoded protein is CSVVPIAQGARGNEQFF.

The chain is built from TRBV19 and TRBJ2-7; TRBD1 matches 7 bases. The CDR3 extends over 15 amino acids. Per the germline V gene, CDR1 is LNHDA and CDR2 is SQIVND (reference sequence). The V and J ends lost 1 base and 2 bases, in that order; junction bases with no gene match: 5. The CDR3 coding sequence is TGTGCCAGTAGTATAGGAGGGGGCCATCCCTACGAGCAGTACTTC. Its translation is CASSIGGGHPYEQYF. The full variable domain, in which reference TRBV19 and TRBJ2-7 provide the parts outside the CDR3, is DGGITQSPKYLFRKEGQNVTLSCEQNLNHDAMYWYRQDPGQGLRLIYYSQIVNDFQKGDIAEGYSVSREKKESFPLTVTSAQKNPTAFYLCASSIGGGHPYEQYFGPGTRLTVT.

The rearrangement links TRBV30 to TRBJ1-3, with D possibly TRBD1 on 6 matching bases. Germline loops: CDR1 GTSNPN, CDR2 SVGIG (reference sequence). Trimming cost V 2 bases and J 0 bases, with 14 bases left between them. This CDR3 region has 16 residues. The CDR3 DNA follows: TGTGCCTGGAGTATCGGACAGCCCTCCTCTGGAAACACCATATATTTT. It translates to CAWSIGQPSSGNTIYF.

The chain recombines TRBV20-1 with TRBJ2-7; D is perhaps TRBD1 (5 bases). Germline-derived CDR1 and CDR2 are DFQATT and SNEGSKA (reference sequence). The germline V and J ends were trimmed by 1 base and 0 bases, with 16 bases remaining between them. This CDR3 spans 16 amino acids. The CDR3 DNA reads TGCAGTGCTAGAGCCCCCACAGGCTTAGCCTCCTACGAGCAGTACTTC. Translating it yields CSARAPTGLASYEQYF.

Remarks on this clonotype: This is likely a read error, given that the CDR3 carries no conserved phenylalanine or tryptophan at its end. The J gene is TRBJ2-3, the V gene TRBV19, with 7 bases identical to TRBD2. From germline, CDR1 is LNHDA and CDR2 SQIVND (reference sequence). This CDR3 is 16 amino acids long. For the CDR3, the DNA is TGTGCCAGTAGAAGAAAGGCTAGCGGAACCACATATACGCAGTATTGT. It codes for CASRRKASGTTYTQYC.

The genes are TRBV7-9 and TRBJ1-2; unclear D gene. V was cut by 1 base and J by 4 bases, with 13 bases left in between. This CDR3 is built from 15 residues. Germline V gene sequence: CDR1 SEHNR, CDR2 FQNEAQ (reference sequence). The CDR3 protein is CASSLEGLLAYGYTF. In nucleotides, the CDR3 is TGTGCCAGCAGCTTAGAAGGTCTCCTAGCCTATGGCTACACCTTC.